Following are 27 T cell receptor beta chains from one sample sequenced in a study of cytomegalovirus exposure and HLA in healthy donors. Vbeta (60) and Jbeta (13) primers were used in the PCR. Profiling relied on immunoSEQ multiplex PCR, and the TCRdb table lists in-frame clones only, not all of them. The repertoire includes some 85,000 clones, roughly 76% of them detected once, and more than 1.3% sits in the top ten. The sequenced sample consisted of PBMCs. The source of these receptors is a male donor in good health and CMV-seronegative.

The chain has TRBV6-5 and TRBJ1-2; D unclear. V lost 4 bases and J lost 5, with 8 bases in between. This CDR3 spans 12 amino acids. The germline gives CDR1 MNHEY, CDR2 SVGAGI. The CDR3 region is CASSSPGYGYTF. The DNA for the CDR3 is TGTGCCAGCAGTTCCCCGGGGTATGGCTACACCTTC.

J is TRBJ1-3 and V is TRBV7-2; TRBD1 might be the D (6 bases). Germline V gene data show CDR1 as SGHTA and CDR2 as FQGNSA. Trimming removed 3 bases from V and 0 bases from J, with 12 bases in between. The CDR3 runs 16 residues. CDR3 sequence (DNA): TGTGCCAGCAGCTTTCAGGGGCACGACTCTGGAAACACCATATATTTT. Protein: CASSFQGHDSGNTIYF.

The rearrangement links TRBV29-1 to TRBJ1-4; D is possibly TRBD1 (6 bases). CDR3 length: 13 amino acids. Germline V CDR1 and CDR2: SQVTM, ANQGSEA. The V end was cut by 6 bases, the J end by 8 bases, with 16 bases between. CDR3 sequence reads: CSVLYRAGEKLFF. The CDR3 DNA reads TGCAGCGTACTTTACAGGGCTGGAGAAAAACTGTTTTTT.

This clone has just a few counts. The chain couples TRBV13 to TRBJ2-5; no reliable D call. Germline V CDR1 and CDR2: PRHDT, FYEKMQ (reference sequence). This CDR3 is 14 amino acids long. V was shortened by 0 bases and J by 1 base, with 6 bases between the two germline ends. CDR3 in DNA: TGTGCCAGCAGCTTAGGGGCGGCCCAAGAGACCCAGTACTTC. This gives the protein CASSLGAAQETQYF. Based on the CDR3 plus reference TRBV13 and TRBJ2-5, the full variable domain is AAGVIQSPRHLIKEKRETATLKCYPIPRHDTVYWYQQGPGQDPQFLISFYEKMQSDKGSIPDRFSAQQFSDYHSELNMSSLELGDSALYFCASSLGAAQETQYFGPGTRLLVL.

The rearrangement joins TRBV2 to TRBJ1-3; the D is unclear. Trimming pared 3 bases from V and 7 bases from J, leaving 7 bases between. CDR1 and CDR2 (germline): SNHLY, FYNNEI. The length of the CDR3 is 12 residues. CDR3 bases: TGTGCCAGCAGTGATCCCGGGAACACCATATATTTT. Translation: CASSDPGNTIYF. Looking up the rest from reference TRBV2 and TRBJ1-3 gives the full variable domain: EPEVTQTPSHQVTQMGQEVILRCVPISNHLYFYWYRQILGQKVEFLVSFYNNEISEKSEIFDDQFSVERPDGSNFTLKIRSTKLEDSAMYFCASSDPGNTIYFGEGSWLTVV.

This clone has only a few counts. The chain carries TRBV28 and TRBJ2-7, with TRBD1 matching 8 bases. Trimming at V came to 4 bases and at J to 0 bases, leaving 17 bases not matched to a gene. The CDR3 consists of 19 residues. From germline, CDR1 is MDHEN and CDR2 SYDVKM. The CDR3: CASSSTRTFGTGVSYEQYF. The CDR3 region has the DNA TGTGCCAGCAGTTCCACCCGCACTTTCGGGACAGGTGTCTCCTACGAGCAGTACTTC.

In this sample, this clone turned up once. The chain employs TRBV6-1 and TRBJ1-4, with unresolved D. Between the trimmed V and J ends, which lost 1 base and 7 bases, there was a span of 7 bases. Germline CDR1 is MNHNS and CDR2 is SASEGT. The CDR3 totals 13 residues. For the CDR3, the DNA is TGTGCCAGCAGTGAAGTTAGTGGTGAAAAACTGTTTTTT. As protein: CASSEVSGEKLFF.

J is TRBJ1-1 and V is TRBV4-3, with D possibly matching TRBD1 (6 bases). The CDR3 extends over 15 amino acids. Germline V lookup: CDR1 LGHNA, CDR2 YSLEER. The V end lost 0 bases, the J end lost 5 bases, and 13 bases lay between the germline ends. CDR3 sequence (DNA): TGCGCCAGCAGCCAAGATTTGCGAAGGGGGACTGAAGCTTTCTTT. Its protein product is CASSQDLRRGTEAFF.

This clone was counted a few times. The chain employs TRBV9 and TRBJ2-4, with a tentative D call TRBD1 (5 bases). Germline CDR1 is SGDLS and CDR2 is YYNGEE. This CDR3 has 15 residues. Between the trimmed V and J ends, which lost 4 bases and 7 bases, there was a span of 18 bases. CDR3 protein: CASSPNPTVQNIQYF. CDR3 DNA: TGTGCCAGCAGCCCTAACCCGACAGTCCAGAACATTCAGTACTTC.

This clone was recorded a few times. The chain links TRBV16 to TRBJ1-2, with 9 bases lining up with TRBD1. Germline CDR1 reads KGHSY; CDR2 reads FQNENV. The CDR3 covers 16 residues. The trim removed 4 bases at V and 8 bases at J, leaving 14 bases unmatched. The CDR3 nucleotides read TGTGCCAGCAGCCCATCACTAAAAACAGGGGGCGAAGGCTACACCTTC. This translates into CASSPSLKTGGEGYTF.

This clone appeared once. This same CDR3 is encoded by further DNA sequences in the sample. V usage is TRBV7-2 and J usage is TRBJ1-5; D gene uncertain. Germline CDR1 SGHTA, CDR2 FQGNSA. The V and J ends lost 3 bases and 3 bases respectively, with 3 bases between them. The CDR3 sequence is 12 residues long. The CDR3: CASSFLNQPQHF. The CDR3 bases are TGTGCCAGCAGCTTCCTCAATCAGCCCCAGCATTTT.

The chain couples TRBV19 to TRBJ2-1, with 10 bases that match TRBD1. Germline V gene data show CDR1 as LNHDA and CDR2 as SQIVND (reference sequence). This CDR3 region has 14 residues. After removal of 3 bases from V and 6 bases from J, the junction contained 2 bases not matched to a gene. Written as DNA, the CDR3 is TGTGCCAGTAGTATCCGGACAGGGGGCAATGAGCAGTTCTTC. Translation gives CASSIRTGGNEQFF.

This chain connects TRBV10-3 to TRBJ2-3; D possibly corresponds to TRBD2 (5 bases). Trimming cost V 9 bases and J 0 bases, with 13 bases left between them. The CDR3 runs 14 residues. The germline V gene has CDR1 ENHRY and CDR2 SYGVKD. CDR3 bases: TGTGCCATACAACGGGGTGCTAGCACAGATACGCAGTATTTT. Its protein is CAIQRGASTDTQYF.

This chain joins TRBV28 and TRBJ1-4; 11 positions agree with TRBD1. The CDR3 runs 15 residues. J lost 13 bases, V lost 6 bases, and 13 bases had no gene match. Germline CDR1 is MDHEN and CDR2 is SYDVKM. As DNA, the CDR3 is TGTGCCAGCAGCAATAGGGGACAGGGGGGTTCCGGACTGTTTTTT. Protein sequence: CASSNRGQGGSGLFF.

V is TRBV10-3 and J is TRBJ1-4; D gene ambiguous. CDR1 ENHRY and CDR2 SYGVKD come from the germline V gene. The V end lost 2 bases, the J end lost 3 bases, and 7 bases lay between the germline ends. There are 14 residues in the CDR3. CDR3 protein: CAISEINANEKLFF. DNA for the CDR3: TGTGCCATCAGTGAGATAAATGCTAATGAAAAACTGTTTTTT.

Regarding this clone: The conserved closing phenylalanine or tryptophan is absent in this CDR3, likely reflecting a read error. V gene TRBV6-1 combines with J gene TRBJ1-2; 7 bases line up with TRBD1. J was trimmed by 5 bases and V by 5 bases; bases with no gene match: 11. This CDR3 spans 15 amino acids. Germline V lookup: CDR1 MNHNS, CDR2 SASEGT. The CDR3 DNA reads as TGTGCCAGCAGTATGGGACAGCCCGGTGGGTATGGCTACACCTCC. It yields the protein CASSMGQPGGYGYTS.

The chain joins TRBV19 to TRBJ2-1; no reliable D call. Trimming left V 4 bases short and J 4 bases short, with 5 bases between. The CDR3 has 12 residues. The germline V gene has CDR1 LNHDA and CDR2 SQIVND (reference sequence). CDR3 in DNA: TGTGCCAGTAGTACCACATACAATGAGCAGTTCTTC. Its protein is CASSTTYNEQFF.

The V gene is TRBV6-6, the J gene TRBJ1-5, with D maybe TRBD1 (5 bases). The V and J ends lost 6 bases and 3 bases respectively, with 15 bases between them. The CDR3 length is 15 residues. Germline CDR1 MNHNY, CDR2 SVGAGI (reference sequence). The CDR3 region has the DNA TGTGCCAGCAGCCGAACACAGGTTTACAATCAGCCCCAGCATTTT. Its protein product is CASSRTQVYNQPQHF.

The chain recombines TRBV18 with TRBJ1-1, with D unclear. Germline V gene lookup returns CDR1 KGHSH and CDR2 LQKENI. The CDR3 covers 13 residues. V lost 3 bases and J 5 bases, leaving 10 bases between the germline ends. This CDR3 reads CASSPMVRTEAFF. DNA of the CDR3: TGTGCCAGCTCACCTATGGTTAGAACTGAAGCTTTCTTT.

The CDR3 sequence is CASSLVVALRTDTQYF. DNA of the CDR3: TGTGCCAGCAGCTTAGTGGTGGCTTTACGCACAGATACGCAGTATTTT. The chain has TRBV7-9 and TRBJ2-3; D gene ambiguous. Germline V lookup: CDR1 SEHNR, CDR2 FQNEAQ (reference sequence). The germline V and J ends were trimmed by 1 base and 1 base, with 12 bases remaining between them. The CDR3 runs to 16 residues.

The V and J genes are TRBV5-1 and TRBJ1-1, with 10 bases fitting TRBD1. The V and J ends lost 3 bases and 4 bases, in that order; junction bases with no gene match: 18. The CDR3 sequence is 19 residues long. Germline assignment: CDR1 SGHRS and CDR2 YFSETQ. The CDR3 loop reads CASSSYIPGQGFVGTEAFF. The CDR3 coding sequence is TGCGCCAGCAGCTCTTATATTCCGGGACAGGGGTTCGTCGGCACTGAAGCTTTCTTT.

This clone was counted once. The V and J genes are TRBV7-2 and TRBJ1-2; D possibly corresponds to TRBD1 (6 bases). Trimming stripped 5 bases from V and 2 bases from J, with 12 bases between. This CDR3 has 14 residues. Germline assignment: CDR1 SGHTA and CDR2 FQGNSA. The CDR3 DNA follows: TGTGCCAGCAGCCCTGACGGGACAAACTATGGCTACACCTTC. Encoded protein: CASSPDGTNYGYTF.

This chain connects TRBV14 to TRBJ2-7, with 8 bases fitting TRBD1. CDR1 SGHDN and CDR2 FVKESK come from the germline V gene. The CDR3 length is 15 residues. With V trimmed by 1 base and J by 0 bases, 2 bases remained unmatched. Here the CDR3 reads CASSQGQGRSYEQYF. The DNA of the CDR3 is TGTGCCAGCAGCCAAGGACAGGGGCGCTCCTACGAGCAGTACTTC.

The chain is built from TRBV5-6 and TRBJ1-2, with 9 bases lining up with TRBD1. Germline assignment: CDR1 SGHDT and CDR2 YYEEEE. J gave up 7 bases and V 4 bases, and 8 bases lay outside the gene matches. This CDR3 region has 14 residues. CDR3 residues: CASSPDRGRLGYTF. CDR3 nucleotide sequence: TGTGCCAGCAGCCCTGACAGGGGGAGGCTTGGCTACACCTTC.

The rearrangement links TRBV6-1 to TRBJ1-2, with 7 bases lining up with TRBD1. The CDR3 spans 14 residues. In germline, CDR1 is MNHNS, CDR2 SASEGT. The V segment lost 4 bases and the J segment 5 bases; nucleotides outside the gene matches: 7. In DNA form, the CDR3 reads TGTGCCAGCAGTGGGCAGGGGACAGCATATGGCTACACCTTC. Amino acids: CASSGQGTAYGYTF.

V usage is TRBV5-1 and J usage is TRBJ2-3, with 10 bases aligning to TRBD2. V shed 4 bases and J 4 bases; nucleotides not matched to a gene: 6. CDR1 SGHRS and CDR2 YFSETQ come from the germline V gene. The CDR3 extends over 15 amino acids. Written as DNA, the CDR3 is TGCGCCAGCAGCGATCTAGCGGGAGTTGCAGATACGCAGTATTTT. Translation: CASSDLAGVADTQYF.

The chain links TRBV5-1 to TRBJ1-1; D uncertain. Per germline, CDR1 SGHRS and CDR2 YFSETQ. The CDR3 covers 14 residues. The ends were cut back, 2 bases at V and 1 base at J, with 9 bases in the middle. The CDR3 DNA sequence: TGCGCCAGCAGCTTAAGCCGTTCGAACACTGAAGCTTTCTTT. This sequence encodes CASSLSRSNTEAFF.